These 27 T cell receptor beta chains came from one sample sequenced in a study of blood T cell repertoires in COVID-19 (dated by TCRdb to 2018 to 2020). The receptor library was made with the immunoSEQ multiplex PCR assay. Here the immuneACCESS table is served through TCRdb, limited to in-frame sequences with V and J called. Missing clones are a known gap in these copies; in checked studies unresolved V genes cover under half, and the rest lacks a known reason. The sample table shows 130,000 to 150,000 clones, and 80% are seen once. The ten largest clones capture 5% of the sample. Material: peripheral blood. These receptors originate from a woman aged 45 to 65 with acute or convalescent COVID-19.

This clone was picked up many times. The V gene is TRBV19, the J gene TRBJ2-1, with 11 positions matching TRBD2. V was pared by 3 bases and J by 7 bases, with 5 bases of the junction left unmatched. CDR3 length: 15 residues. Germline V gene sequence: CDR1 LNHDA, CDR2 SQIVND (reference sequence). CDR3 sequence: CASSMTSGDFNEQFF. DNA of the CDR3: TGTGCCAGTAGTATGACTAGCGGGGATTTTAATGAGCAGTTCTTC.

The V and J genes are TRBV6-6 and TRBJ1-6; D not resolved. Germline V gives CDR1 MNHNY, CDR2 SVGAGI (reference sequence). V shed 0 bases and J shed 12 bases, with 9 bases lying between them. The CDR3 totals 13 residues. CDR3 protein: CASSYSPEGPLHF. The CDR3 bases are TGTGCCAGCAGTTACTCACCGGAGGGACCCCTCCACTTT.

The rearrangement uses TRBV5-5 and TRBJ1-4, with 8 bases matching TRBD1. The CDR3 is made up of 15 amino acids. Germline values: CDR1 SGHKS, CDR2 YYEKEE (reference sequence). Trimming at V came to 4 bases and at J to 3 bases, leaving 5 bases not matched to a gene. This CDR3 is CASSQQTGANEKLFF. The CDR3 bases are TGTGCCAGCAGCCAACAGACAGGGGCTAATGAAAAACTGTTTTTT.

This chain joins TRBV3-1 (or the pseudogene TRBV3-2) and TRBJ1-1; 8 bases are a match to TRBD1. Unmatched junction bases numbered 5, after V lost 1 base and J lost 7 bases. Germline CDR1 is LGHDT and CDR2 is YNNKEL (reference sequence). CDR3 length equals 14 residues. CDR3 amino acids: CASSQATGGSEAFF. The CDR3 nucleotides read TGTGCCAGCAGCCAAGCTACAGGGGGGAGTGAAGCTTTCTTT.

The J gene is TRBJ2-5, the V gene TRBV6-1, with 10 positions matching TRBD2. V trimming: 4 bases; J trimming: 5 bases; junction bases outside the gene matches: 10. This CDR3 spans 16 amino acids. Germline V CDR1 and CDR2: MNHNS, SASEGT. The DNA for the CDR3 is TGTGCCAGCAGTGTGGCTAGCGGGGGCGGGCAGGAGACCCAGTACTTC. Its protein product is CASSVASGGGQETQYF.

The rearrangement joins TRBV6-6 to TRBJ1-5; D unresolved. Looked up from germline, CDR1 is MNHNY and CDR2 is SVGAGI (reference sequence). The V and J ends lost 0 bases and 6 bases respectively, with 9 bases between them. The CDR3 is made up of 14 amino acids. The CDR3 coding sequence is TGTGCCAGCAGTTACTCGGAGGATCGTCAGCCCCAGCATTTT. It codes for CASSYSEDRQPQHF.

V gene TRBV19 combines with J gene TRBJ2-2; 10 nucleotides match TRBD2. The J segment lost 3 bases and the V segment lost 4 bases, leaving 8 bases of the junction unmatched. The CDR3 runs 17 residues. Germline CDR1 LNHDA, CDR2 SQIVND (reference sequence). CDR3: CASSTKAGGSDTGELFF. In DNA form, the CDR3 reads TGTGCCAGTAGTACTAAAGCGGGGGGGTCGGACACCGGGGAGCTGTTTTTT.

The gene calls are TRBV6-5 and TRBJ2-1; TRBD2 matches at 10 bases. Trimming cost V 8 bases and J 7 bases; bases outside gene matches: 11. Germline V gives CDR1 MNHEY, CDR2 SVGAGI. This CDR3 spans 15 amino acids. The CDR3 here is CASRLIAGGANEQFF. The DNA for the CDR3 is TGTGCCAGCCGGCTGATAGCGGGGGGCGCGAATGAGCAGTTCTTC.

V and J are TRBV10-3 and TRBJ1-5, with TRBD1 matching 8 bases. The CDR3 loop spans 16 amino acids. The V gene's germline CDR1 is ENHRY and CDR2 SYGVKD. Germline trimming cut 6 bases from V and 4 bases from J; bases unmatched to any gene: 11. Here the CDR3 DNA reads TGTGCCATCAGCCAGCCCGGGACAGGAGGTAATCAGCCCCAGCATTTT. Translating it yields CAISQPGTGGNQPQHF.

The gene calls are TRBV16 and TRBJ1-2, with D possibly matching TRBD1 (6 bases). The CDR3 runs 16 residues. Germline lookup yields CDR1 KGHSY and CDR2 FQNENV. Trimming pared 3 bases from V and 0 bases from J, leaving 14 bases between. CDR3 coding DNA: TGTGCCAGCAGCCATCCGGGACATAAATCTAACTATGGCTACACCTTC. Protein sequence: CASSHPGHKSNYGYTF.

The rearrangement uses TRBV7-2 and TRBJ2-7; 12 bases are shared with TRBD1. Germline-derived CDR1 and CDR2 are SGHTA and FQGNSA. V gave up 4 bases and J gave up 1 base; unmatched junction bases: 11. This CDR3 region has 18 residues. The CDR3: CASSSSGQGAWNSYEQYF. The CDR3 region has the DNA TGTGCCAGCAGCTCCTCGGGACAGGGGGCCTGGAATTCCTACGAGCAGTACTTC.

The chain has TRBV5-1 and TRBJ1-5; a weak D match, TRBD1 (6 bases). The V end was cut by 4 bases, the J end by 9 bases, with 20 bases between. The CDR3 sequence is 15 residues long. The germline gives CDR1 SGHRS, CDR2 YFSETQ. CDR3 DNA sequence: TGCGCCAGCAGCGAGACAGGAGTATCAGGAAGGCCCCAGCATTTT. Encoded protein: CASSETGVSGRPQHF.

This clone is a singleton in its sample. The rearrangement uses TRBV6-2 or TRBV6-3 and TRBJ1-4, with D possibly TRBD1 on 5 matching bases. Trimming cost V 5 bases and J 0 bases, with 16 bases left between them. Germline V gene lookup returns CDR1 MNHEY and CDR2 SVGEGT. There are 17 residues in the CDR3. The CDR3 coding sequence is TGTGCCAGCAGTCTACCGAAACAGGATTCAACTAATGAAAAACTGTTTTTT. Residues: CASSLPKQDSTNEKLFF.

CDR3 bases: TGCGCCAGCAGCCAAACTACAGGGTTGGCTAATGAAAAACTGTTTTTT. It is translated as CASSQTTGLANEKLFF. This chain links TRBV5-1 with TRBJ1-4; D may be TRBD1 (6 bases). Deletions cut 4 bases from V and 3 bases from J, with 16 bases between. Germline V gene sequence: CDR1 SGHRS, CDR2 YFSETQ. This CDR3 is 16 amino acids long.

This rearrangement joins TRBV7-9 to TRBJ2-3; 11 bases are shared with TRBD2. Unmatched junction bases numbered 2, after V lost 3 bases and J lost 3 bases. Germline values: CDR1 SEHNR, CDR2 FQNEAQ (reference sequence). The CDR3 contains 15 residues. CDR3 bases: TGTGCCAGCAGCTTGGGGACTAGCGGAACAGATACGCAGTATTTT. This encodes CASSLGTSGTDTQYF.

The CDR3 here is CATGTGDTQYF. The CDR3 coding sequence is TGTGCCACCGGGACAGGGGATACGCAGTATTTT. The V and J genes are TRBV12-3 or TRBV12-4 and TRBJ2-3, with 9 bases identical to TRBD1. After removal of 10 bases from V and 6 bases from J, the junction contained 2 bases not matched to a gene. The CDR3 loop spans 11 amino acids.

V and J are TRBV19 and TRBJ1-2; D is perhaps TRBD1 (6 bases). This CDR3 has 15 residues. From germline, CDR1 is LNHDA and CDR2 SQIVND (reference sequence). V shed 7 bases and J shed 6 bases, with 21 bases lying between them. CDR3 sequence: CASTYGRGNRDGYTF. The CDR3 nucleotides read TGTGCCAGTACCTATGGCAGGGGAAACCGGGATGGCTACACCTTC.

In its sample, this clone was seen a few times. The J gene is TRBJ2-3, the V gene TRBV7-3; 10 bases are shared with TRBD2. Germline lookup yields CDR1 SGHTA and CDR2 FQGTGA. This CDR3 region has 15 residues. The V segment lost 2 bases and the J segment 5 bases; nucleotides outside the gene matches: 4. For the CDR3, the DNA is TGTGCCAGCAGCTTAGAGCGGGGGGGTGGAGATACGCAGTATTTT. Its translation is CASSLERGGGDTQYF.

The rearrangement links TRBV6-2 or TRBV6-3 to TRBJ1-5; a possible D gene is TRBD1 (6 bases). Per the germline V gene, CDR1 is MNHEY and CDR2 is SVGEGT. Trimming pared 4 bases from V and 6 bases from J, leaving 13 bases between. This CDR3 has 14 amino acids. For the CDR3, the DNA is TGTGCCAGCAGTTTCACAGGGTTTGCTCAGCCCCAGCATTTT. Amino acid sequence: CASSFTGFAQPQHF.

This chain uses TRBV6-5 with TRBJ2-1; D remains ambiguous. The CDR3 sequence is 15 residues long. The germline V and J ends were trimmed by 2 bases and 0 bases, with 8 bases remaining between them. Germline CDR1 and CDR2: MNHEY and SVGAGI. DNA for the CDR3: TGTGCCAGCAGTTACGCGGAGAGCTCCTACAATGAGCAGTTCTTC. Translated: CASSYAESSYNEQFF.

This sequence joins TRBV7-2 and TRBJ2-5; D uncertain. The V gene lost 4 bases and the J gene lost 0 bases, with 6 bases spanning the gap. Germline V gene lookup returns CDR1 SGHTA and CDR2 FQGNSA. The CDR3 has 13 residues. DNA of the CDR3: TGTGCCAGCAGCTCCTCGTACCAAGAGACCCAGTACTTC. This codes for CASSSSYQETQYF.

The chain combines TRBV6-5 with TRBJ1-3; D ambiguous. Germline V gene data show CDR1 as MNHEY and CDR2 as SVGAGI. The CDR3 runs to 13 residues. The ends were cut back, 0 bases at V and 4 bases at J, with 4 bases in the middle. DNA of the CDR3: TGTGCCAGCAGTTACTCGCGCGGAAACACCATATATTTT. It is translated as CASSYSRGNTIYF.

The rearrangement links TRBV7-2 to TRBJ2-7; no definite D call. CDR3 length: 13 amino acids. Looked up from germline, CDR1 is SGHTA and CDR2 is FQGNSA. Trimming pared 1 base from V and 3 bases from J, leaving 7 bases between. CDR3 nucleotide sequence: TGTGCCAGCAGCTTAGACTACTTCTACGAGCAGTACTTC. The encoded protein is CASSLDYFYEQYF. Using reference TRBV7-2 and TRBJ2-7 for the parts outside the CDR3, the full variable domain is GAGVSQSPSNKVTEKGKDVELRCDPISGHTALYWYRQSLGQGLEFLIYFQGNSAPDKSGLPSDRFSAERTGGSVSTLTIQRTQQEDSAVYLCASSLDYFYEQYFGPGTRLTVT.

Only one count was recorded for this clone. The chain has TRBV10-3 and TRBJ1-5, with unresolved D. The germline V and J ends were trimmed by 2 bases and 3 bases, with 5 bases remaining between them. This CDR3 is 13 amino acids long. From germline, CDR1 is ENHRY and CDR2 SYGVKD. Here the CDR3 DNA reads TGTGCCATCAGTGAGGAGAACAATCAGCCCCAGCATTTT. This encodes CAISEENNQPQHF.

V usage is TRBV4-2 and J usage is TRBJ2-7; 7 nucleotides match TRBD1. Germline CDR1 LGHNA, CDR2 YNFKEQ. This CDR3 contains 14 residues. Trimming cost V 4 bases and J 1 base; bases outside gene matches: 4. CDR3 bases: TGTGCCAGCAGCCGGGACAGCTCTTCCTACGAGCAGTACTTC. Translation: CASSRDSSSYEQYF.

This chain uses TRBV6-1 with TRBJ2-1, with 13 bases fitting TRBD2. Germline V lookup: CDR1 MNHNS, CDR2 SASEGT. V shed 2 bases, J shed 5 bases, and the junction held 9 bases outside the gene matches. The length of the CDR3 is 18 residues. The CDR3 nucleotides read TGTGCCAGCAGTGAAACGGGAAAGGGACTAGCGGGGAACAATGAGCAGTTCTTC. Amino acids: CASSETGKGLAGNNEQFF.

The CDR3 is CASSLQGSSYNEQFF. The CDR3 DNA is TGTGCCAGCAGCCTACAGGGTAGCTCCTACAATGAGCAGTTCTTC. The chain joins TRBV9 to TRBJ2-1; tentatively, D is TRBD1 (6 bases). CDR3 size: 15 residues. V was shortened by 4 bases and J by 0 bases, with 11 bases between the two germline ends. CDR1 SGDLS and CDR2 YYNGEE come from the germline V gene.